This entry lists 15 T cell receptor beta chains sequenced from one sample in a study of T-cell reconstitution after alpha-beta-depleted transplantation in children. Unique molecular identifiers were incorporated when the TCRbeta library was constructed. TCRdb ran MiXCR on the PCR reads and lists one entry per CDR3 protein. The sample carries some 280,000 distinct CDR3 sequences, almost 10% recorded once. The material sequenced was PBMCs from the stem cell graft donor, taken from the stem cell graft. The origin of the receptors is a human donor who donated a stem cell graft to a child with SCID.

The rearrangement uses TRBV29-1 and TRBJ2-2, with a tentative D call TRBD1 (6 bases). Trimming stripped 5 bases from V and 0 bases from J, with 13 bases between. The CDR3 sequence is 15 residues long. The germline V gene encodes CDR1 SQVTM and CDR2 ANQGSEA. CDR3 residues: CSVFSGVANTGELFF. Written as DNA, the CDR3 is TGCAGCGTTTTCTCAGGGGTCGCGAACACCGGGGAGCTGTTTTTT.

Ten or more counts support this clonotype. V gene TRBV27 combines with J gene TRBJ2-1, with TRBD2 matching 11 bases. CDR1 is MNHEY and CDR2 is SMNVEV in the germline V gene (reference sequence). This CDR3 comprises 16 residues. After removal of 4 bases from V and 7 bases from J, the junction contained 9 bases not matched to a gene. The chain's CDR3 is CASSSFTSGGGNEQFF. The CDR3 coding sequence is TGTGCCAGCAGTTCCTTCACTAGCGGGGGAGGTAATGAGCAGTTCTTC.

The CDR3 region has the DNA TGCGCCAGCAGCTCGGCAGGGTGGGACACCGGGGAGCTGTTTTTT. As protein: CASSSAGWDTGELFF. The chain has TRBV5-1 and TRBJ2-2; D perhaps matches TRBD1 (5 bases). The germline gives CDR1 SGHRS, CDR2 YFSETQ. This CDR3 comprises 15 residues. Trimming took off 3 bases at V and 3 bases at J, with 12 bases between the two ends.

In its sample, this clonotype was seen a few times. The V gene is TRBV6-2 or TRBV6-3, the J gene TRBJ2-4; 7 bases are shared with TRBD1. The length of the CDR3 is 15 residues. Germline V gene data show CDR1 as MNHEY and CDR2 as SVGEGT. V lost 7 bases to trimming and J lost 0 bases; unmatched junction nucleotides: 6. CDR3 DNA sequence: TGTGCCAGCATCCAGGGACAGCTAGCCAAAAACATTCAGTACTTC. This gives the protein CASIQGQLAKNIQYF.

This sequence joins TRBV12-3 or TRBV12-4 and TRBJ1-1; D perhaps matches TRBD1 (5 bases). This CDR3 region has 15 residues. Trimming pared 8 bases from V and 3 bases from J, leaving 19 bases between. This CDR3 reads CASPRDLHRDTEAFF. The CDR3 coding sequence is TGTGCCAGCCCCCGGGACCTCCATCGGGACACTGAAGCTTTCTTT.

In this sample, this clonotype turned up a few times. The chain joins TRBV12-3 or TRBV12-4 to TRBJ1-1, with a tentative D call TRBD1 (5 bases). Trimming pared 3 bases from V and 4 bases from J, leaving 15 bases between. The CDR3 runs 15 residues. For the CDR3, the DNA is TGTGCCAGCAGTTTCGGGGCTTTTCTGGCCACTGAAGCTTTCTTT. It translates to CASSFGAFLATEAFF.

This clonotype has at least ten counts. At one end, the junction sequence differs from germline, possibly due to a read error. The rearrangement uses TRBV5-1 and TRBJ2-1; D uncertain. The CDR3 runs to 12 residues. Germline V CDR1 and CDR2: SGHRS, YFSETQ. This chain's CDR3 is CASSSSNNEQFF. For the CDR3, the DNA is TGCGCCAGCAGCTCCTCCAACAATGAGCAGTTCTTC. Based on the CDR3 plus reference TRBV5-1 and TRBJ2-1, the full variable domain is KAGVTQTPRYLIKTRGQQVTLSCSPISGHRSVSWYQQTPGQGLQFLFEYFSETQRNKGNFPGRFSGRQFSNSRSEMNVSTLELGDSALYLCASSSSNNEQFFGPGTRLTVL.

Ten or more counts support this clonotype. This chain connects TRBV12-3 or TRBV12-4 to TRBJ2-2; 8 bases line up with TRBD2. CDR3 size: 16 residues. J was trimmed by 0 bases and V by 6 bases; bases with no gene match: 6. CDR3 protein: CASRRGAGTNTGELFF. DNA of the CDR3: TGTGCCAGCAGGCGGGGGGCAGGGACGAACACCGGGGAGCTGTTTTTT.

This clonotype was picked up a small number of times. This sequence joins TRBV7-2 and TRBJ2-1; a weak D match, TRBD1 (5 bases). Germline loops: CDR1 SGHTA, CDR2 FQGNSA. The CDR3 totals 14 residues. Trimming removed 2 bases from V and 7 bases from J, with 12 bases in between. CDR3 residues: CASSLRRGTNEQFF. In DNA, the CDR3 is TGTGCCAGCAGCTTAAGAAGGGGAACGAATGAGCAGTTCTTC.

There are many counts of this clonotype. The chain uses TRBV3-1 and TRBJ1-1; the match to TRBD1 covers 8 bases. From germline, CDR1 is LGHDT and CDR2 YNNKEL (reference sequence). V lost 1 base and J lost 5; bases outside the gene matches: 3. This CDR3 region has 14 residues. The CDR3: CASSQGTGKTEAFF. The DNA for the CDR3 is TGTGCCAGCAGCCAAGGGACAGGGAAGACTGAAGCTTTCTTT.

This clonotype was seen a few times. The chain joins TRBV29-1 to TRBJ1-4, with D possibly matching TRBD1 (5 bases). This CDR3 spans 12 amino acids. Deletions cut 4 bases from V and 8 bases from J, with 11 bases between. CDR1 and CDR2 (germline): SQVTM, ANQGSEA. This CDR3 reads CSVVGTGEKLFF. The CDR3 DNA follows: TGCAGCGTTGTCGGGACGGGCGAAAAACTGTTTTTT.

V is TRBV20-1 and J is TRBJ2-6, with a tentative D call TRBD1 (6 bases). The V and J ends lost 2 bases and 0 bases respectively, with 14 bases between them. Looked up from germline, CDR1 is DFQATT and CDR2 is SNEGSKA (reference sequence). The CDR3 covers 17 residues. CDR3 DNA sequence: TGCAGTGCTAGATGGCAGGGGTCGTCCTCTGGGGCCAACGTCCTGACTTTC. It is translated as CSARWQGSSSGANVLTF.

In its sample, this clonotype was seen a few times. V and J are TRBV3-1 and TRBJ2-3; no firm D call. The germline V gene encodes CDR1 LGHDT and CDR2 YNNKEL (reference sequence). The CDR3 is 15 residues long. V lost 0 bases, J lost 0 bases, and 7 bases lay in between. The CDR3 is CASSQDPTSTDTQYF. The CDR3 coding sequence is TGTGCCAGCAGCCAAGATCCAACTAGCACAGATACGCAGTATTTT.

This clonotype was observed at least ten times. CDR3 nucleotides: TGTGCCAGCAGCCAGTTTAAGGGTTCGTCCGGGGAGCTGTTTTTT. This sequence encodes CASSQFKGSSGELFF. The V gene is TRBV12-3 or TRBV12-4, the J gene TRBJ2-2; D is uncertain. V was shortened by 6 bases and J by 6 bases, with 17 bases between the two germline ends. CDR3 length: 15 residues.

This chain links TRBV29-1 with TRBJ1-1; D is uncertain. This CDR3 spans 16 amino acids. Germline lookup yields CDR1 SQVTM and CDR2 ANQGSEA. Trimming stripped 3 bases from V and 0 bases from J, with 17 bases between. The CDR3 coding sequence is TGCAGCGTTGACCAGCGGGTTTTGAGATTGAACACTGAAGCTTTCTTT. It codes for CSVDQRVLRLNTEAFF. The entire variable domain, with the rest obtained from reference TRBV29-1 and TRBJ1-1, is as follows: SAVISQKPSRDICQRGTSLTIQCQVDSQVTMMFWYRQQPGQSLTLIATANQGSEATYESGFVIDKFPISRPNLTFSTLTVSNMSPEDSSIYLCSVDQRVLRLNTEAFFGQGTRLTVV.